One and the same sample provided the 25 T cell receptor beta chains below, sequenced in a study of PD-1 blockade in classical Hodgkin lymphoma. This sample's time point: cycle 4 day 1 (C4D1), after 6 weeks of nivolumab. With no exception, relapse followed autologous stem cell transplantation in all patients, and brentuximab vedotin exposure varied. TCRdb's table, derived via immunoSEQ multiplex PCR, lists solely in-frame clones and lacks some. The sample lists approximately 65,000 clones; more than 80% were seen once. The sequenced sample was peripheral blood mononuclear cells (PBMCs), obtained before the fourth cycle of nivolumab. These receptor sequences come from a human donor with classical Hodgkin lymphoma.

The V call is TRBV5-6, the J call TRBJ2-7; TRBD1 might be the D (5 bases). Germline V gene sequence: CDR1 SGHDT, CDR2 YYEEEE. The CDR3 length is 14 residues. Trimming pared 3 bases from V and 3 bases from J, leaving 13 bases between. CDR3 loop: CASSSDSLFYEQYF. The CDR3 DNA follows: TGTGCCAGCAGCTCCGACAGTTTATTCTACGAGCAGTACTTC. Using reference TRBV5-6 and TRBJ2-7 for the parts outside the CDR3, the full variable domain is DAGVTQSPTHLIKTRGQQVTLRCSPKSGHDTVSWYQQALGQGPQFIFQYYEEEERQRGNFPDRFSGHQFPNYSSELNVNALLLGDSALYLCASSSDSLFYEQYFGPGTRLTVT.

J is TRBJ2-1 and V is TRBV19; TRBD2 agrees at 13 bases. Germline V gene lookup returns CDR1 LNHDA and CDR2 SQIVND (reference sequence). V gave up 3 bases and J gave up 10 bases; unmatched junction bases: 6. There are 15 residues in the CDR3. The DNA of the CDR3 is TGTGCCAGTAGTATTGGACTAGCGGGAGTCCACGAGCAGTTCTTC. Amino acids: CASSIGLAGVHEQFF.

The gene calls are TRBV7-2 and TRBJ2-1; tentative D call: TRBD2 (5 bases). Trimming took off 1 base at V and 9 bases at J, with 10 bases between the two ends. The CDR3 is 13 residues long. The germline V gene has CDR1 SGHTA and CDR2 FQGNSA. Here the CDR3 DNA reads TGTGCCAGCAGCTTAGTGTGGCGGGCTGAGCAGTTCTTC. Amino acid sequence: CASSLVWRAEQFF.

The rearrangement uses TRBV19 and TRBJ2-2; tentative D call: TRBD2 (6 bases). CDR3 length equals 14 residues. Looked up from germline, CDR1 is LNHDA and CDR2 is SQIVND (reference sequence). The V gene lost 5 bases and the J gene lost 9 bases, with 16 bases spanning the gap. Here the CDR3 reads CASSAGTGHRELFF. In DNA, the CDR3 is TGTGCCAGTAGTGCCGGGACTGGTCACCGGGAGCTGTTTTTT. Combining the CDR3 with reference TRBV19 and TRBJ2-2 gives the whole variable domain DGGITQSPKYLFRKEGQNVTLSCEQNLNHDAMYWYRQDPGQGLRLIYYSQIVNDFQKGDIAEGYSVSREKKESFPLTVTSAQKNPTAFYLCASSAGTGHRELFFGEGSRLTVL.

The CDR3 sequence is CAGRGSGNEQFF. The CDR3 nucleotides read TGTGCCGGACGCGGGAGTGGAAATGAGCAGTTCTTC. V usage is TRBV30 and J usage is TRBJ2-1; 7 nucleotides line up with TRBD2. Germline V gives CDR1 GTSNPN, CDR2 SVGIG (reference sequence). Germline trimming cut 8 bases from V and 7 bases from J; bases unmatched to any gene: 8. The CDR3 runs to 12 residues.

V usage is TRBV5-4 and J usage is TRBJ1-1; D unclear. Germline V gene sequence: CDR1 SGHNT, CDR2 YYREEE (reference sequence). V was shortened by 0 bases and J by 0 bases, with 6 bases between the two germline ends. The CDR3 has 14 residues. CDR3 sequence reads: CASSLGHMNTEAFF. CDR3 in DNA: TGTGCCAGCAGCTTGGGACATATGAACACTGAAGCTTTCTTT.

About this clone: Other nucleotide sequences in the sample specify the same CDR3. The genes are TRBV29-1 and TRBJ2-1; D gene unclear. V was clipped by 4 bases and J by 4 bases, with 5 bases between them. This CDR3 has 11 amino acids. Germline CDR1 and CDR2: SQVTM and ANQGSEA. CDR3 nucleotides: TGCAGCGTTGGGGGTTACAATGAGCAGTTCTTC. This gives the protein CSVGGYNEQFF.

V gene TRBV13 combines with J gene TRBJ2-7; D remains ambiguous. Germline values: CDR1 PRHDT, CDR2 FYEKMQ (reference sequence). The CDR3 covers 14 residues. V was pared by 1 base and J by 2 bases, with 9 bases between. The CDR3 here is CASSLAARPYEQYF. CDR3 sequence (DNA): TGTGCCAGCAGCTTAGCGGCGCGGCCCTACGAGCAGTACTTC.

V usage is TRBV2 and J usage is TRBJ2-1; TRBD2 agrees at 11 bases. The junction had 10 bases not matched to a gene; V was cut back by 10 bases and J by 8 bases. Germline V gives CDR1 SNHLY, CDR2 FYNNEI. The CDR3 has 14 residues. This CDR3 is CATGRTSGSYEQFF. CDR3 sequence (DNA): TGTGCCACTGGGCGGACTAGCGGGTCTTATGAGCAGTTCTTC. Combining the CDR3 with reference TRBV2 and TRBJ2-1 gives the whole variable domain EPEVTQTPSHQVTQMGQEVILRCVPISNHLYFYWYRQILGQKVEFLVSFYNNEISEKSEIFDDQFSVERPDGSNFTLKIRSTKLEDSAMYFCATGRTSGSYEQFFGPGTRLTVL.

This sequence joins TRBV4-1 and TRBJ2-1, with D maybe TRBD1 (5 bases). V lost 3 bases to trimming and J lost 7 bases, with 13 bases between them. CDR1 is MGHRA and CDR2 is YSYEKL in the germline V gene. The length of the CDR3 is 14 residues. Here the CDR3 reads CASSHPVRGNEQFF. CDR3 bases: TGCGCCAGCAGCCACCCCGTAAGGGGAAATGAGCAGTTCTTC.

This rearrangement joins TRBV6-1 to TRBJ2-4; no clear D gene. V was shortened by 2 bases and J by 2 bases, with 10 bases between the two germline ends. Germline CDR1 reads MNHNS; CDR2 reads SASEGT. This CDR3 comprises 15 residues. CDR3 residues: CASSESVASKNIQYF. DNA for the CDR3: TGTGCCAGCAGTGAATCGGTGGCTTCCAAAAACATTCAGTACTTC.

On this clone itself: The junction differs from germline at one of its ends, possibly a read error. The chain has TRBV28 and TRBJ1-2; the D is unclear. CDR3 length: 11 residues. The germline V gene has CDR1 MDHEN and CDR2 SYDVKM. The CDR3: CATSLGGGYTF. CDR3 DNA sequence: TGTGCCACCAGTTTGGGCGGTGGCTACACCTTC.

The rearrangement joins TRBV7-9 to TRBJ2-3; weak D call: TRBD2 (6 bases). The CDR3 runs 15 residues. Germline values: CDR1 SEHNR, CDR2 FQNEAQ (reference sequence). V lost 1 base to trimming and J lost 6 bases, with 14 bases between them. The CDR3 loop reads CASSLVPGVGDTQYF. As DNA, the CDR3 is TGTGCCAGCAGCTTAGTTCCGGGAGTTGGGGATACGCAGTATTTT.

The chain recombines TRBV28 with TRBJ2-3; no clear D gene. CDR1 and CDR2 (germline): MDHEN, SYDVKM. The length of the CDR3 is 15 residues. The V gene lost 2 bases and the J gene lost 6 bases, with 15 bases spanning the gap. The CDR3 DNA is TGTGCCAGCAGTTTAGGAGCGCTCGAGTCTGATACGCAGTATTTT. Its protein product is CASSLGALESDTQYF.

The V gene is TRBV6-4, the J gene TRBJ1-2; D not resolved. CDR1 is MRHNA, CDR2 SNTAGT, per germline. V lost 0 bases and J 7 bases, leaving 12 bases between the germline ends. CDR3 size: 14 residues. CDR3 in amino acids: CASSDSNRASGYTF. The CDR3 DNA follows: TGTGCCAGCAGTGACTCGAATAGGGCGTCTGGCTACACCTTC.

This clone was seen a single time. The germline gene is not matched at one end of the junction; a read error may be the cause. The chain employs TRBV6-1 and TRBJ2-1; the D is unclear. The CDR3 covers 15 residues. Germline CDR1 MNHNS, CDR2 SASEGT. The CDR3 DNA sequence: TGTGCCATCAGTGAGTCTCGGCCCCGGGACAATGAGCAGTTCTTC. It codes for CAISESRPRDNEQFF.

The chain has TRBV28 and TRBJ2-5; TRBD2 is a possible D gene (5 bases). This CDR3 has 12 residues. The germline V and J ends were trimmed by 2 bases and 11 bases, with 12 bases remaining between them. The germline V gene encodes CDR1 MDHEN and CDR2 SYDVKM. CDR3 amino acids: CASSLRVWEQYF. CDR3 DNA: TGTGCCAGCAGTTTAAGGGTGTGGGAGCAGTACTTC.

The chain recombines TRBV7-6 with TRBJ2-1; 14 bases match TRBD2. The CDR3 totals 19 residues. V lost 1 base and J lost 5; bases outside the gene matches: 10. CDR1 is SGHVS and CDR2 is FNYEAQ in the germline V gene. The CDR3 spells CASSLGGTSGRGVDNEQFF. The DNA for the CDR3 is TGTGCCAGCAGCTTAGGGGGGACTAGCGGGAGAGGGGTGGACAATGAGCAGTTCTTC.

The chain couples TRBV21-1 to TRBJ2-1; TRBD1, the table's D call, was not compared with the DNA. TRBV21-1 has pseudogene status. The CDR3 contains 23 residues. The CDR3 coding sequence is TGTGCCAGCAGCAAAGAGCGGCGCTCGGAGGGGGCCTGCTTGGAATACGCCTACAATGAGCAGTTCTTC. It is translated as CASSKERRSEGACLEYAYNEQFF.

This clone was detected only once. This chain connects TRBV2 to TRBJ2-7; D might be TRBD1 (6 bases). Germline lookup yields CDR1 SNHLY and CDR2 FYNNEI. The CDR3 spans 14 residues. The germline V and J ends were trimmed by 8 bases and 1 base, with 15 bases remaining between them. CDR3 bases: TGTGCCAGCGTGCAGGGGCCAAATTCCTACGAGCAGTACTTC. Its protein product is CASVQGPNSYEQYF.

This clone showed up just once. The chain carries TRBV5-1 and TRBJ2-1; no clear D gene. V gave up 0 bases and J gave up 3 bases, with 16 bases separating them. The germline V gene encodes CDR1 SGHRS and CDR2 YFSETQ. The CDR3 sequence is 17 residues long. CDR3 coding DNA: TGCGCCAGCAGCTTGGGGCTAGATACTATCTTCTACAATGAGCAGTTCTTC. This translates into CASSLGLDTIFYNEQFF. The variable domain in full, with the rest retrieved from reference TRBV5-1 and TRBJ2-1, is KAGVTQTPRYLIKTRGQQVTLSCSPISGHRSVSWYQQTPGQGLQFLFEYFSETQRNKGNFPGRFSGRQFSNSRSEMNVSTLELGDSALYLCASSLGLDTIFYNEQFFGPGTRLTVL.

CDR3 sequence (DNA): TGTGCCAGCAGCCAATCCCCAGGTCACGAGTCGGATCAGCCCCAGCATTTT. It is translated as CASSQSPGHESDQPQHF. The chain links TRBV16 to TRBJ1-5; D gene ambiguous. The germline gives CDR1 KGHSY, CDR2 FQNENV. Trimming shortened V by 0 bases and J by 5 bases, and 17 bases separated the two germline ends. The CDR3 has 17 amino acids.

The genes are TRBV9 and TRBJ1-1, with 9 bases aligning to TRBD1. Trimming removed 3 bases from V and 0 bases from J; junction bases left unmatched: 12. There are 18 residues in the CDR3. In germline, CDR1 is SGDLS, CDR2 YYNGEE. CDR3 sequence: CASSGGQGLGNLNTEAFF. The CDR3 nucleotides read TGTGCCAGCAGCGGGGGACAGGGATTGGGGAACTTGAACACTGAAGCTTTCTTT.

The rearrangement links TRBV28 to TRBJ2-3, with 7 nucleotides matching TRBD1. The CDR3 is made up of 15 amino acids. V was pared by 5 bases and J by 3 bases, with 8 bases of the junction left unmatched. Germline V gene sequence: CDR1 MDHEN, CDR2 SYDVKM. CDR3 DNA: TGTGCCAGCAGTAACCGGGACAGTTTGACAGATACGCAGTATTTT. Its translation is CASSNRDSLTDTQYF.

The DNA of the CDR3 is TGTGCCACCCAACCACAGCGGCCCTATGGCTACACCTTC. Translation gives CATQPQRPYGYTF. This chain joins TRBV10-3 and TRBJ1-2; D is ambiguous. Trimming shortened V by 10 bases and J by 4 bases, and 16 bases separated the two germline ends. Germline CDR1 and CDR2: ENHRY and SYGVKD. The CDR3 sequence is 13 residues long.